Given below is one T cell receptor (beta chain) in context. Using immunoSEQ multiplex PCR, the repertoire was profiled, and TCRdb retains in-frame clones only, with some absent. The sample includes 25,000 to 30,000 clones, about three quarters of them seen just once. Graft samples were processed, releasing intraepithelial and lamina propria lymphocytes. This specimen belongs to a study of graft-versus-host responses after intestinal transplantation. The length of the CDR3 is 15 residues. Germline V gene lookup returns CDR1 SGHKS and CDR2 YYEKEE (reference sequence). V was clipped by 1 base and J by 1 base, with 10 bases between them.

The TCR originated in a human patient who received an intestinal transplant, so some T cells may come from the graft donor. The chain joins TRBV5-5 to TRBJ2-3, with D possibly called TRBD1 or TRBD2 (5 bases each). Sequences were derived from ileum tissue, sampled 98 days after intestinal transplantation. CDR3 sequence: CASSLSGTGTDTQYF. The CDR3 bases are TGTGCCAGCAGCTTGAGTGGGACCGGCACAGATACGCAGTATTTT.